This T cell receptor (beta chain) was identified in a study of blood T cell repertoires in COVID-19. Study details: Acute-phase and convalescent COVID-19 samples originated in the United States, Italy and Spain. Nucleic acid was either cDNA or gDNA, and it came from T cells, B-cell-depleted T cells, or PBMCs.

Under the authors' procedure: Nucleated cell number was recorded as an estimate derived from reference gene primer amplification. Repertoires were generated with immunoSEQ multiplex PCR, while TCRdb's copy carries only in-frame clones and drops some. V and J calls plus clone size are reproduced from that table; the DNA served to infer D and trimming. The table has 35,000 to 50,000 clones, 70% to 90% seen once. This clone was picked up one time. V lost 0 bases and J lost 6; bases outside the gene matches: 10. The CDR3 is made up of 17 amino acids. Germline values: CDR1 LGHNA, CDR2 YSLEER. The TCR originated in a human donor in a cohort sampled during active COVID-19. V gene TRBV4-3 combines with J gene TRBJ2-3; TRBD2 matches at 9 bases. Sequenced sample: peripheral blood. DNA of the CDR3: TGCGCCAGCAGCCAAGAGCGATCGGCGGGGGGGCTGGATACGCAGTATTTT. Protein sequence: CASSQERSAGGLDTQYF.